This T cell receptor beta chain stems from a study of regulatory T cells in long-lasting Graves disease. Regarding the study as a whole: TRBV28, TRBJ1-2 and TRBJ2-5 emerged as the favored segments in persistent disease. Accuracy may have suffered from the small sample size. Public clonotype sharing was higher in persistent than newly diagnosed patients.

Time point specified: newly diagnosed GD, antithyroid drugs for less than 3 months. The authors made the TCR library using RNA they extracted from PBMCs. Graves' disease diagnosis was established per American Thyroid Association guidelines. This clonotype was seen repeatedly, ten times or more. Its specificity is unknown. Germline loops: CDR1 GTSNPN, CDR2 SVGIG (reference sequence). There are 12 residues in the CDR3. Trimming took off 4 bases at V and 5 bases at J, with 12 bases between the two ends. Investigators prepared the TCR beta libraries by applying iRepertoire HTBI primers and Arm-PCR of CDR3 regions. TCRdb ran MiXCR on the multiplex PCR reads and lists one entry per CDR3 protein. Here the sample spans some 250,000 distinct CDR3 sequences, around 20% being singletons.

The clonotype was recovered from a female donor with Graves disease. The V and J genes are TRBV30 and TRBJ2-7, with D perhaps matching TRBD2 (5 bases). The specimen comprised peripheral blood mononuclear cells (PBMCs), sampled at new diagnosis, from a patient treated with antithyroid drugs. The CDR3 DNA follows: TGTGCCTGGAAAAGTACGCGGGACGAGCAGTACTTC. It is translated as CAWKSTRDEQYF.